This T cell receptor (beta chain) was observed in a study of shared clonotypes between healthy human individuals. The authors loaded 200 ng DNA, some 32,000 T cell genomes, into sorted-subset replicate PCRs. TCRdb keeps only in-frame clones here, not all; method: immunoSEQ multiplex PCR. The table lists around 1.5 million clones, nearly 99% of them singletons. General study results and limits: When naive CD4 clonotypes were compared across several donors, around 5% were shared.

Of note for this clone: Its specificity is unknown.

With 5 bases clipped from V and 3 bases from J, the junction kept 11 bases outside the gene matches. Looked up from germline, CDR1 is SGHRS and CDR2 is YFSETQ. The CDR3 consists of 15 residues. The chain employs TRBV5-1 and TRBJ2-7; 7 bases align to TRBD1. The receptor comes from a young man in good health. The source material was naive CD4+ T cells sorted from blood. Indicated subset: CD45RA+ positively selected. The CDR3 DNA sequence: TGCGCCAGCAGGGAAATACAGGGGTTGGTCTACGAGCAGTACTTC. This codes for CASREIQGLVYEQYF. Combining the CDR3 with reference TRBV5-1 and TRBJ2-7 gives the whole variable domain KAGVTQTPRYLIKTRGQQVTLSCSPISGHRSVSWYQQTPGQGLQFLFEYFSETQRNKGNFPGRFSGRQFSNSRSEMNVSTLELGDSALYLCASREIQGLVYEQYFGPGTRLTVT.